Following are 2 T cell receptor beta chains from one sample sequenced in a study of cytomegalovirus exposure and HLA in healthy donors. Clones were sequenced by immunoSEQ multiplex PCR, and TCRdb holds only the in-frame ones, with some missing. The sample lists 75,000 to 100,000 clones, 95% to 98% occurring once. The sequencing sample was made of PBMCs. The receptors come from a man between 18 and 35 years old in good health and CMV-seronegative.

The chain's CDR3 is CATSLGQGASYEQYF. CDR3 DNA: TGTGCCACCAGCCTGGGACAGGGGGCAAGCTACGAGCAGTACTTC. J is TRBJ2-7 and V is TRBV15; 12 nucleotides match TRBD1. The CDR3 spans 15 residues. Germline trimming cut 5 bases from V and 3 bases from J; bases unmatched to any gene: 5. Germline V gene lookup returns CDR1 LNHNV and CDR2 YYDKDF (reference sequence).

The rearrangement uses TRBV28 and TRBJ2-7; maybe TRBD1 (5 bases). The CDR3 sequence is 13 residues long. Between the trimmed V and J ends, which lost 3 bases and 4 bases, there was a span of 10 bases. Per germline, CDR1 MDHEN and CDR2 SYDVKM. In nucleotides, the CDR3 is TGTGCCAGCAGTTTCAGGGTTGGGTACGAGCAGTACTTC. Translated, it gives CASSFRVGYEQYF.